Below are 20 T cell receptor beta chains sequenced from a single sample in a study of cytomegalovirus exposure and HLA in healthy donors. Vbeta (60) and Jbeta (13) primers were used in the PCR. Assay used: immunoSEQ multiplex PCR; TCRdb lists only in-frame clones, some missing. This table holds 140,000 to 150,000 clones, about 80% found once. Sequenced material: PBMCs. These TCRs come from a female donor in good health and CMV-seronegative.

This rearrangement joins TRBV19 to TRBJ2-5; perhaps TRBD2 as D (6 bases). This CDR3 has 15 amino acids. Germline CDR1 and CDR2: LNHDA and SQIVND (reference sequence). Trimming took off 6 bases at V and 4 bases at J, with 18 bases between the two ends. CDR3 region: CASRSAEGIVETQYF. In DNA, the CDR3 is TGTGCCAGTAGGTCGGCGGAGGGAATAGTAGAGACCCAGTACTTC.

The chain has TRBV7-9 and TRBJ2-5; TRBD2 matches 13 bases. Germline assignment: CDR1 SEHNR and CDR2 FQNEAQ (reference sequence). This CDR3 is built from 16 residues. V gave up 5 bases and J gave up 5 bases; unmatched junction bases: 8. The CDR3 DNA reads TGTGCCAGCAGCCCCGGACTAGCGGGAGCTGCGGAGACCCAGTACTTC. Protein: CASSPGLAGAAETQYF.

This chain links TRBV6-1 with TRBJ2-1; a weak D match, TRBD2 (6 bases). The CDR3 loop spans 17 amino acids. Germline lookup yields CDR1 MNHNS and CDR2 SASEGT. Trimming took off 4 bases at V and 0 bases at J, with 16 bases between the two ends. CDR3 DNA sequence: TGTGCCAGCAGTGTGATGTGGGCGGGACGCTCCTACAATGAGCAGTTCTTC. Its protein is CASSVMWAGRSYNEQFF.

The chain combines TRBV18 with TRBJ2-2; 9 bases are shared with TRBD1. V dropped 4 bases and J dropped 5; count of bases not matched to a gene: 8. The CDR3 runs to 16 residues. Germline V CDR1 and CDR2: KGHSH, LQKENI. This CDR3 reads CASSQRGQGETGELFF. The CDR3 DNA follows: TGTGCCAGCTCACAAAGGGGACAGGGAGAAACCGGGGAGCTGTTTTTT.

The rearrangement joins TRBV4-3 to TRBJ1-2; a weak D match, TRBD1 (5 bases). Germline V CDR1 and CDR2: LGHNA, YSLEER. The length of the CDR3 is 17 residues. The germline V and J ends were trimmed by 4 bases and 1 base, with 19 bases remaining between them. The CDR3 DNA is TGCGCCAGCAGCCTCCCGGGGGGGACTTACCGTAACTATGGCTACACCTTC. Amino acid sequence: CASSLPGGTYRNYGYTF.

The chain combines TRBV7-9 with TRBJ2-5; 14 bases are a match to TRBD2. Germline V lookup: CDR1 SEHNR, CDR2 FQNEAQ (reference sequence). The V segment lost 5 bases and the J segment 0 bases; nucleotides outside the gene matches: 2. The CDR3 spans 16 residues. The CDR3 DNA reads TGTGCCAGCAGCCGGACTAGCGGGGGGTACCAAGAGACCCAGTACTTC. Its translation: CASSRTSGGYQETQYF.

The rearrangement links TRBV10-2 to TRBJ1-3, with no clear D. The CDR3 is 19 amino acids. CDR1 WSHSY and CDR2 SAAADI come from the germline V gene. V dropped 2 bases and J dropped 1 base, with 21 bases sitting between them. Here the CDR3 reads CASSEDLFGSASSGNTIYF. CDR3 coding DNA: TGCGCCAGCAGTGAGGATCTTTTTGGTTCCGCTAGTTCTGGAAACACCATATATTTT.

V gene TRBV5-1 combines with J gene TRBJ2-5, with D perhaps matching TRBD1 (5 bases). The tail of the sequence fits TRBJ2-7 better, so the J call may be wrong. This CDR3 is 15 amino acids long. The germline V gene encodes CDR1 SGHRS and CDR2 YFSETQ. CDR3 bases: TGCGCCAGCAGCTTGGAGTGGGGCGCAACCTACGAGCAGTACTTC. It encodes CASSLEWGATYEQYF.

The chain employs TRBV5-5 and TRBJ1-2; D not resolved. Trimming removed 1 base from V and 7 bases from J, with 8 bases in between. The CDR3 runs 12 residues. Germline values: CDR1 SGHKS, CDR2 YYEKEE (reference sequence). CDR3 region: CASSLPVSGYTF. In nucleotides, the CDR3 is TGTGCCAGCAGCTTGCCCGTCAGTGGCTACACCTTC.

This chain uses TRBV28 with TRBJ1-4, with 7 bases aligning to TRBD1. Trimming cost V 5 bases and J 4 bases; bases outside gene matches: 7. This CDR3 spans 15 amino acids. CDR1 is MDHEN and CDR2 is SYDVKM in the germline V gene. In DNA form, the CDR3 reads TGTGCCAGCAGTACCTCCGGGACAGTTAATGAAAAACTGTTTTTT. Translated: CASSTSGTVNEKLFF. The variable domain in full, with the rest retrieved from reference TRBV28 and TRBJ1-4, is DVKVTQSSRYLVKRTGEKVFLECVQDMDHENMFWYRQDPGLGLRLIYFSYDVKMKEKGDIPEGYSVSREKKERFSLILESASTNQTSMYLCASSTSGTVNEKLFFGSGTQLSVL.

Here the CDR3 reads CASSKRSSQSDNEQFF. The DNA for the CDR3 is TGTGCCAGTAGTAAAAGGAGTAGTCAATCGGACAATGAGCAGTTCTTC. The chain links TRBV19 to TRBJ2-1; D gene uncertain. Trimming pared 4 bases from V and 5 bases from J, leaving 18 bases between. The CDR3 is 16 amino acids. Germline values: CDR1 LNHDA, CDR2 SQIVND (reference sequence).

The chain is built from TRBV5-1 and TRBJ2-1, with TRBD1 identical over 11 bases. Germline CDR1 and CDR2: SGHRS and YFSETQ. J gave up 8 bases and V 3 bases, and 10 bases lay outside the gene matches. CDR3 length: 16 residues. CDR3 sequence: CASSSSRDRGLHEQFF. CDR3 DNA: TGCGCCAGCAGCTCAAGTCGGGACAGGGGGTTACATGAGCAGTTCTTC.

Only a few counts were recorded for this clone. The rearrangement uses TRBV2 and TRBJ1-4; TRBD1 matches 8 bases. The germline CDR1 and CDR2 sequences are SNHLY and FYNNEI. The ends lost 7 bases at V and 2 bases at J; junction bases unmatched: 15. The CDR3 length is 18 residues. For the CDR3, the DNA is TGTGCCAGCAATTGGGACAGGTTCGCCCTGCTGACTAATGAAAAACTGTTTTTT. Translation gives CASNWDRFALLTNEKLFF.

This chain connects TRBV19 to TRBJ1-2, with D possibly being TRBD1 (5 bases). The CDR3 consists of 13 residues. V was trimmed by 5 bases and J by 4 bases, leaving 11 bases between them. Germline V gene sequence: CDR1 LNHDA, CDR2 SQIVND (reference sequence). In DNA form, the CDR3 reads TGTGCCAGTAGTCGACAGACTGTCTATGGCTACACCTTC. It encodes CASSRQTVYGYTF.

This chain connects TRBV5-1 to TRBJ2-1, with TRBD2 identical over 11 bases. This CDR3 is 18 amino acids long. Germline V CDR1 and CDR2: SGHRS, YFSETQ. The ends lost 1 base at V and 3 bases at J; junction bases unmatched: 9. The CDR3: CASSLRLAGGPNYNEQFF. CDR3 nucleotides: TGCGCCAGCAGCTTGCGGTTAGCGGGAGGGCCTAACTACAATGAGCAGTTCTTC.

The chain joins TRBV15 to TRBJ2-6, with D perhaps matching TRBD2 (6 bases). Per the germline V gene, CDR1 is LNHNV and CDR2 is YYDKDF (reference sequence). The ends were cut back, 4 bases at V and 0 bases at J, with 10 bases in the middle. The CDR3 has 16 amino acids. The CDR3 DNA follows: TGTGCCACCAGCACCGACGGGAGCTCTGGGGCCAACGTCCTGACTTTC. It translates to CATSTDGSSGANVLTF. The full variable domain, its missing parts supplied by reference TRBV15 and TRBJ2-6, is DAMVIQNPRYQVTQFGKPVTLSCSQTLNHNVMYWYQQKSSQAPKLLFHYYDKDFNNEADTPDNFQSRRPNTSFCFLDIRSPGLGDTAMYLCATSTDGSSGANVLTFGAGSRLTVL.

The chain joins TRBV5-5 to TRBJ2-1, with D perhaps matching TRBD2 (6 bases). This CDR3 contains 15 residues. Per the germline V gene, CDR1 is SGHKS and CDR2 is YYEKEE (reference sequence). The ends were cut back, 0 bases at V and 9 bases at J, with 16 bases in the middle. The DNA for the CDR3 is TGTGCCAGCAGCTTGGAGCCGGCGGGGTTGGGTGAGCAGTTCTTC. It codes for CASSLEPAGLGEQFF.

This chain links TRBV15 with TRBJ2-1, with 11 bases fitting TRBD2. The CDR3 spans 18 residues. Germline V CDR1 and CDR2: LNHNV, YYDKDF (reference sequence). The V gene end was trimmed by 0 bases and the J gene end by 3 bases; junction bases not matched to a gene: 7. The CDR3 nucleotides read TGTGCCACCAGCAGAGATGAGAGACTAGCGGGATTCTACAATGAGCAGTTCTTC. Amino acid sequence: CATSRDERLAGFYNEQFF.

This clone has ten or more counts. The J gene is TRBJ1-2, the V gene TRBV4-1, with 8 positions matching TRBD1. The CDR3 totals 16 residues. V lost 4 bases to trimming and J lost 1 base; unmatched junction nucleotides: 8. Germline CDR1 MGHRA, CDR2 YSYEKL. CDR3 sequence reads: CASSLNPTGGNYGYTF. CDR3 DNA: TGCGCCAGCAGCCTGAACCCCACAGGGGGTAACTATGGCTACACCTTC.

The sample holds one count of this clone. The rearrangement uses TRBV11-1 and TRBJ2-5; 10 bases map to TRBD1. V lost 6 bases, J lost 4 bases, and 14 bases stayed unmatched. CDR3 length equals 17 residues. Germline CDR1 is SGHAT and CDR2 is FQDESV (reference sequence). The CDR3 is CASRPSLGQGRRETQYF. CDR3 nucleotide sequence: TGTGCCAGCAGACCCAGCTTGGGACAGGGGAGAAGAGAGACCCAGTACTTC.